This T cell receptor beta chain derives from a study of metastatic and nonmetastatic thyroid tumors. Every patient underwent thyroid surgery untreated. This clone was seen many times. V shed 3 bases and J shed 5 bases, with 1 base lying between them. The germline V gene encodes CDR1 MNHEY and CDR2 SMNVEV (reference sequence). This CDR3 spans 11 amino acids. TCRdb reanalyzed the PCR reads via MiXCR. The sample shows approximately 90,000 clones, roughly 13% of them seen only once. Sequenced material: blood. The genes are TRBV27 and TRBJ1-4, with no clear D. This TCR derives from a female donor with papillary thyroid cancer or a benign thyroid nodule (not recorded which). Some clones in this sample may be carry-over from other donors' samples. The CDR3 nucleotides are TGTGCCAGCAGTTTGAATGAAAAACTGTTTTTT. It translates to CASSLNEKLFF.